The clone carrying this TCR beta chain showed up many times. The record originates from a study of response to subunit inactivated influenza vaccine. MiXCR was run by TCRdb on the RT-PCR reads, yielding one entry per CDR3 protein. The profile shows more than 700,000 distinct CDR3 sequences, less than 25% of them singletons. The CDR3 consists of 14 residues. V shed 4 bases and J shed 3 bases, with 11 bases lying between them. Germline V lookup: CDR1 SEHNR, CDR2 FQNEAQ (reference sequence). This material consisted of PBMCs from blood, taken more than 4 days after vaccination. The chain is built from TRBV7-9 and TRBJ2-3; a possible D gene is TRBD2 (6 bases). This receptor was taken from a man aged 45-65 years who received an inactivated influenza vaccine. In nucleotides, the CDR3 is TGTGCCAGCAGCTCTGGGGGGAAGACAGATACGCAGTATTTT. Encoded protein: CASSSGGKTDTQYF.